Sequencing of this T cell receptor (beta chain) was carried out in a study of regulatory T cells in long-lasting Graves disease. Indicated time point: newly diagnosed GD, antithyroid drugs for less than 3 months. PBMC RNA served as the TCR library source. There are many counts of this clonotype. CDR1 and CDR2 (germline): SSHAT, FNYEAQ (reference sequence). Trimming pared 0 bases from V and 1 base from J, leaving 8 bases between. The CDR3 sequence is 15 residues long. CDR3-region Arm-PCR and iRepertoire HTBI primers produced the TCR beta libraries. TCRdb ran MiXCR on the multiplex PCR reads and lists one entry per CDR3 protein. This table holds a few hundred thousand distinct CDR3 sequences, 14% found once. Separately, the same data were catalogued under a study of T cells in Graves' hyperthyroidism and ophthalmopathy.

This sequence joins TRBV7-7 and TRBJ2-3; D remains unclear. The sequencing here drew on peripheral blood mononuclear cells (PBMCs), taken at new diagnosis, from a patient treated with antithyroid drugs. This clonotype originated in a woman aged 45-65 years with Graves disease. The CDR3 here is CASSLADSGTDTQYF. Written as DNA, the CDR3 is TGTGCCAGCAGCTTAGCTGATAGTGGCACAGATACGCAGTATTTT.